This T cell receptor beta chain emerged from a study of blood T cell repertoires in COVID-19. Methods used by the authors: Estimates of nucleated cell counts were drawn from the amplification of reference gene primers. Measured with immunoSEQ multiplex PCR; TCRdb has only the in-frame clones, and not every one. V, J and clone size are taken as reported in that table, and D and trimming were inferred from the DNA itself. The data show 130,000 or so clones, with 84% seen just once and about 13% held by the top ten. The material sequenced was peripheral blood. This TCR was sampled from a human donor in a cohort sampled during active COVID-19.

The CDR3 DNA reads TGTGCCAGCAGCACACGAACCCAAGAGACCCAGTACTTC. This codes for CASSTRTQETQYF. This sequence joins TRBV7-3 and TRBJ2-5; D is ambiguous. This CDR3 has 13 residues. Trimming removed 5 bases from V and 1 base from J, with 8 bases in between. Germline CDR1 SGHTA, CDR2 FQGTGA.